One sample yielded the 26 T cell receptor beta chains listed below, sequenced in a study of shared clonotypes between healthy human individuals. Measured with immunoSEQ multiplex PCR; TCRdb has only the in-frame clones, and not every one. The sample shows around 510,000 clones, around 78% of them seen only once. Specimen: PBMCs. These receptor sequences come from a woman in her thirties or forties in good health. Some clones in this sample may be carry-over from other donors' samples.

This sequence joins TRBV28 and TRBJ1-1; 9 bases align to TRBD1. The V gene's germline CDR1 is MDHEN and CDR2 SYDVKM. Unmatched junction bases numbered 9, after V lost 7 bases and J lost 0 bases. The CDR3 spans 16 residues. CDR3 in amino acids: CASMGTGFSLNTEAFF. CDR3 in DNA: TGTGCCAGCATGGGGACAGGGTTTAGTCTGAACACTGAAGCTTTCTTT.

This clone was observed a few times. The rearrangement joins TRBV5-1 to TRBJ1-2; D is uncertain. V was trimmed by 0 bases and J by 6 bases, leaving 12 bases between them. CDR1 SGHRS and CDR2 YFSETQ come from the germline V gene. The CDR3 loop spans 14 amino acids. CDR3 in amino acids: CASSLADTGDGYTF. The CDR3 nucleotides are TGCGCCAGCAGCTTGGCCGATACCGGAGATGGCTACACCTTC.

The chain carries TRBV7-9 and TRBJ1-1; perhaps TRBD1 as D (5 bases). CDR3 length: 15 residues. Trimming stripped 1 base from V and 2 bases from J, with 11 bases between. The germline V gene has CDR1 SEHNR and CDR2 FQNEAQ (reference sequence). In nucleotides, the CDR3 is TGTGCCAGCAGCTTAGTTCAGGGTGGTAACACTGAAGCTTTCTTT. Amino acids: CASSLVQGGNTEAFF. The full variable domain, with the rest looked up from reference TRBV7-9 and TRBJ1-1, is DTGVSQNPRHKITKRGQNVTFRCDPISEHNRLYWYRQTLGQGPEFLTYFQNEAQLEKSRLLSDRFSAERPKGSFSTLEIQRTEQGDSAMYLCASSLVQGGNTEAFFGQGTRLTVV.

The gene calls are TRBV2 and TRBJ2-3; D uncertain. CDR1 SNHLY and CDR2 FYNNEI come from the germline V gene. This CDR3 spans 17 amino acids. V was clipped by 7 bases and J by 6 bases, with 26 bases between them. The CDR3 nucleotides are TGTGCCAGCACCAAAGGTCAAGAAGCCCTAGGGTCGGATACGCAGTATTTT. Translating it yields CASTKGQEALGSDTQYF. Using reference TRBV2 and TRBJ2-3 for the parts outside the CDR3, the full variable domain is EPEVTQTPSHQVTQMGQEVILRCVPISNHLYFYWYRQILGQKVEFLVSFYNNEISEKSEIFDDQFSVERPDGSNFTLKIRSTKLEDSAMYFCASTKGQEALGSDTQYFGPGTRLTVL.

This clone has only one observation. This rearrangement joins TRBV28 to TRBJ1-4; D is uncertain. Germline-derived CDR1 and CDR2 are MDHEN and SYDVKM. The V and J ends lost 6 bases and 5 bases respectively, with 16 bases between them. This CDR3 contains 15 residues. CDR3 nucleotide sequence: TGTGCCAGCAGAGGCCAGGTCGGTCCAAATGAAAAACTGTTTTTT. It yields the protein CASRGQVGPNEKLFF. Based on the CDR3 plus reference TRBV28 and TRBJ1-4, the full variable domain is DVKVTQSSRYLVKRTGEKVFLECVQDMDHENMFWYRQDPGLGLRLIYFSYDVKMKEKGDIPEGYSVSREKKERFSLILESASTNQTSMYLCASRGQVGPNEKLFFGSGTQLSVL.

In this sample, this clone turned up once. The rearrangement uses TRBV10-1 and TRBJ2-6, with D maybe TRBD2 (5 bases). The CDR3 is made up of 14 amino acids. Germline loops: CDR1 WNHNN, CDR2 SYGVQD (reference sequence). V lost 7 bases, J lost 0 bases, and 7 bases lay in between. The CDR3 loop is CASIGVSGANVLTF. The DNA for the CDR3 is TGCGCCAGCATCGGGGTCTCTGGGGCCAACGTCCTGACTTTC.

In DNA form, the CDR3 reads TGTGCCAGCAGCTCCGGGGCTGCCGGGGAGCTGTTTTTT. It is translated as CASSSGAAGELFF. The V gene is TRBV7-3, the J gene TRBJ2-2; either TRBD1 or TRBD2 may fit D (5 bases each). This CDR3 has 13 amino acids. CDR1 is SGHTA and CDR2 is FQGTGA in the germline V gene. Trimming left V 4 bases short and J 6 bases short, with 9 bases between. The full variable domain, in which reference TRBV7-3 and TRBJ2-2 provide the parts outside the CDR3, is GAGVSQTPSNKVTEKGKYVELRCDPISGHTALYWYRQSLGQGPEFLIYFQGTGAADDSGLPNDRFFAVRPEGSVSTLKIQRTERGDSAVYLCASSSGAAGELFFGEGSRLTVL.

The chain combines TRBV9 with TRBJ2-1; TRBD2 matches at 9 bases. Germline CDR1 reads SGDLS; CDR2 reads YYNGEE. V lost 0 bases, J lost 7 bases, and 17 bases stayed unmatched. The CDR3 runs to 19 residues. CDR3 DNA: TGTGCCAGCAGCGTAGTCGGGACCCGAGGTAGCGGGAGAGGGAATGAGCAGTTCTTC. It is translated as CASSVVGTRGSGRGNEQFF.

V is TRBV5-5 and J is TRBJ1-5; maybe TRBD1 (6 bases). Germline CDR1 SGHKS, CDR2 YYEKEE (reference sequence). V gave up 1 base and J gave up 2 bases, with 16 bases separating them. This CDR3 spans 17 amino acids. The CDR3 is CASSLSFGGWGNQPQHF. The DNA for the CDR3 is TGTGCCAGCAGCTTGTCGTTTGGGGGCTGGGGCAATCAGCCCCAGCATTTT.

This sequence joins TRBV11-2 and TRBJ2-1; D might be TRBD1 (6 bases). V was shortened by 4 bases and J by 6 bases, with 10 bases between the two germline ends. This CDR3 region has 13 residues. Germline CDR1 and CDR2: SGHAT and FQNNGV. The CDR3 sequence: CASSSQQGNEQFF. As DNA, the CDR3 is TGTGCCAGCAGCTCCCAACAGGGCAATGAGCAGTTCTTC. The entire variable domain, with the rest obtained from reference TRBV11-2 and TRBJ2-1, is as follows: EAGVAQSPRYKIIEKRQSVAFWCNPISGHATLYWYQQILGQGPKLLIQFQNNGVVDDSQLPKDRFSAERLKGVDSTLKIQPAKLEDSAVYLCASSSQQGNEQFFGPGTRLTVL.

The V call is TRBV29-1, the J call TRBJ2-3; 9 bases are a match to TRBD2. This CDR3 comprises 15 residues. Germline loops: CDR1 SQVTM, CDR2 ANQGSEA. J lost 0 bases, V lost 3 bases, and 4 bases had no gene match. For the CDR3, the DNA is TGCAGCGTTGAGCCTAGCGGGATTAGCACAGATACGCAGTATTTT. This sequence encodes CSVEPSGISTDTQYF.

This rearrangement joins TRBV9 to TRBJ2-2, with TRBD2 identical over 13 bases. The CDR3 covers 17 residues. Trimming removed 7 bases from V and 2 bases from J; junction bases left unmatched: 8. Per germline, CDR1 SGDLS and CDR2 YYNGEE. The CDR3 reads CASRRGTSGTNTGELFF. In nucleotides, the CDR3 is TGTGCCAGCCGACGGGGGACTAGCGGGACTAACACCGGGGAGCTGTTTTTT.

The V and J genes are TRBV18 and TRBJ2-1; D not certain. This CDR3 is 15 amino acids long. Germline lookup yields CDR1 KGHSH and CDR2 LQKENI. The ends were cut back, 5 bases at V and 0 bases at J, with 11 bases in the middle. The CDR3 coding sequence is TGTGCCAGCTCAGCAGACCAGAGCTCCTACAATGAGCAGTTCTTC. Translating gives CASSADQSSYNEQFF.

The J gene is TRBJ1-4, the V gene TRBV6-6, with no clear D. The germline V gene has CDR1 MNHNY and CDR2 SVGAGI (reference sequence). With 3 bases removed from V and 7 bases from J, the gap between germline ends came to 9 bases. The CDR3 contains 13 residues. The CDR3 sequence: CASSYLSSEKLFF. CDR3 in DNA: TGTGCCAGCAGTTATTTGTCTTCTGAAAAACTGTTTTTT.

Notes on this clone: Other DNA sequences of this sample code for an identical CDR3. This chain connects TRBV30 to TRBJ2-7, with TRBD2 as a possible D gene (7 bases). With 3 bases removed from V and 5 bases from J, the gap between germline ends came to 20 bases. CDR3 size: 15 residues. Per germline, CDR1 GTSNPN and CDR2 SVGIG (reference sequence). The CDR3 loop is CAWSEGGQGTNEQYF. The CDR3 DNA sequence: TGTGCCTGGAGCGAGGGGGGGCAGGGGACCAACGAGCAGTACTTC. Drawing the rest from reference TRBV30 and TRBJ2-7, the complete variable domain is SQTIHQWPATLVQPVGSPLSLECTVEGTSNPNLYWYRQAAGRGLQLLFYSVGIGQISSEVPQNLSASRPQDRQFILSSKKLLLSDSGFYLCAWSEGGQGTNEQYFGPGTRLTVT.

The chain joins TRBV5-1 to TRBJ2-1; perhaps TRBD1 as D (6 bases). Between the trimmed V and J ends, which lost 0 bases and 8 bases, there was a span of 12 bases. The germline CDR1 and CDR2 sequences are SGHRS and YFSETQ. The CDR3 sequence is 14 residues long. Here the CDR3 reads CASSLVAGAHEQFF. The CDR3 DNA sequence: TGCGCCAGCAGCTTGGTGGCAGGGGCGCATGAGCAGTTCTTC. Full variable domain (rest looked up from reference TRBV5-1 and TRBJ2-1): KAGVTQTPRYLIKTRGQQVTLSCSPISGHRSVSWYQQTPGQGLQFLFEYFSETQRNKGNFPGRFSGRQFSNSRSEMNVSTLELGDSALYLCASSLVAGAHEQFFGPGTRLTVL.

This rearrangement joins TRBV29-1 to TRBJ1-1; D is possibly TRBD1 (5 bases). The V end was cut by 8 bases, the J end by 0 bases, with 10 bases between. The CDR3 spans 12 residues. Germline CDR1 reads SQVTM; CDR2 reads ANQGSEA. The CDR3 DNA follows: TGCAGCTCTGGGACGTTGAACACTGAAGCTTTCTTT. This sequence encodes CSSGTLNTEAFF.

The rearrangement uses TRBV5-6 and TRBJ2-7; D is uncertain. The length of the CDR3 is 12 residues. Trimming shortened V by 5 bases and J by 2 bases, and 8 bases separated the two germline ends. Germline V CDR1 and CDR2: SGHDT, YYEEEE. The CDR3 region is CASSRMPYEQYF. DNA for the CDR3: TGTGCCAGCAGTCGTATGCCCTACGAGCAGTACTTC.

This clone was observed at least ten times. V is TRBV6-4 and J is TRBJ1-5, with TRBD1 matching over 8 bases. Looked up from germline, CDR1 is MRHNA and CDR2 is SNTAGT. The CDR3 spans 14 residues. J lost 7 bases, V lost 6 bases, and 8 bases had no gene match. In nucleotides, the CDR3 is TGTGCCAGCAGCTCCTCAGGGGGCGAACAGCCCCAGCATTTT. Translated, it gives CASSSSGGEQPQHF.

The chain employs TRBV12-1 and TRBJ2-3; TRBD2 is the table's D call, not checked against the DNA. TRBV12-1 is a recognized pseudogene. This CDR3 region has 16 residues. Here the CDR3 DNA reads TGTGCCAGCAGCTTTGTGACTAGCGGGAGCACAGATACGCAGTATTTT. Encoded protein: CASSFVTSGSTDTQYF.

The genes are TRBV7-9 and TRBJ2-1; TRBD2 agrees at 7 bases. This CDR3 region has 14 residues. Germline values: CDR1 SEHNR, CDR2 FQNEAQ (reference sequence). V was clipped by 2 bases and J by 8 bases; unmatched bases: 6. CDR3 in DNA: TGTGCCAGCAGCTTAACTAGCGCCCGCGATGAGCAGTTCTTC. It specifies CASSLTSARDEQFF.

The CDR3 DNA is TGTGCCATCAGTGGACCGGGACTAGCGGGGGCGGCCGGGGAGCTGTTTTTT. It specifies CAISGPGLAGAAGELFF. The V call is TRBV10-3, the J call TRBJ2-2; 14 bases fit TRBD2. CDR3 length: 17 residues. Germline V CDR1 and CDR2: ENHRY, SYGVKD. With V trimmed by 4 bases and J by 6 bases, 7 bases remained unmatched.

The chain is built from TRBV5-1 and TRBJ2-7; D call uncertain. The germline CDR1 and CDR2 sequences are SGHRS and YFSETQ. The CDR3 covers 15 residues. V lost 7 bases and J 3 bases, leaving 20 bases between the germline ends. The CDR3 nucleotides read TGCGCCAGCCGCCCGAGCGTGTCAGCCCGCTACGAGCAGTACTTC. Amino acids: CASRPSVSARYEQYF.

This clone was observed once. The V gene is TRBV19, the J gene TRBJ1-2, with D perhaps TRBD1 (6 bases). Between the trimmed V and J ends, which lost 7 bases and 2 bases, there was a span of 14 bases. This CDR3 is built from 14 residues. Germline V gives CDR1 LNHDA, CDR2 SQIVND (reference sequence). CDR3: CASTLAGENYGYTF. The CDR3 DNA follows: TGTGCCAGTACCCTTGCAGGGGAGAACTATGGCTACACCTTC.

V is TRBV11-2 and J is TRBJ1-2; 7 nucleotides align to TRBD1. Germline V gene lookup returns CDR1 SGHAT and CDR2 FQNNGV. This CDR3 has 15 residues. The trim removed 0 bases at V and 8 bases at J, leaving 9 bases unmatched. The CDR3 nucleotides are TGTGCCAGCAGCTTAGACCCAACAGGGGCTACGGGCTACACCTTC. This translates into CASSLDPTGATGYTF. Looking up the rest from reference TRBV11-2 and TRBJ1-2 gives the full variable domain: EAGVAQSPRYKIIEKRQSVAFWCNPISGHATLYWYQQILGQGPKLLIQFQNNGVVDDSQLPKDRFSAERLKGVDSTLKIQPAKLEDSAVYLCASSLDPTGATGYTFGSGTRLTVV.

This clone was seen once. The CDR3 region is CSVEVPRLDPTDTQYF. The CDR3, as DNA: TGCAGCGTTGAAGTCCCTAGACTAGATCCAACAGATACGCAGTATTTT. The chain is built from TRBV29-1 and TRBJ2-3; tentative D call: TRBD2 (6 bases). The CDR3 length is 16 residues. V was shortened by 1 base and J by 3 bases, with 17 bases between the two germline ends. From germline, CDR1 is SQVTM and CDR2 ANQGSEA.